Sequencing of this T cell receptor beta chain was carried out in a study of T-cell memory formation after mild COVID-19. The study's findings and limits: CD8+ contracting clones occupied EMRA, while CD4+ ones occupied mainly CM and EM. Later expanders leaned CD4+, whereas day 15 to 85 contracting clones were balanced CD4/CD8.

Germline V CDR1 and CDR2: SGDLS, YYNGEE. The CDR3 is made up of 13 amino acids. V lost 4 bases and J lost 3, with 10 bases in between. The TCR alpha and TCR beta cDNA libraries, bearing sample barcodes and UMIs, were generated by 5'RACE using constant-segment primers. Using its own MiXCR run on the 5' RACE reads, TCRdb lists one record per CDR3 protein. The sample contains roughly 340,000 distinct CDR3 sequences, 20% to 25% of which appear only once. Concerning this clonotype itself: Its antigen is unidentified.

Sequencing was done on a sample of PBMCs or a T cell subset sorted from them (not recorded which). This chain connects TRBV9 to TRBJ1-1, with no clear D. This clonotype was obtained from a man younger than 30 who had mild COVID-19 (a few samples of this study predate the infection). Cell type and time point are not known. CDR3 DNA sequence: TGTGCCAGCAGCCCCCGGATGGACACTGAAGCTTTCTTT. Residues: CASSPRMDTEAFF.